These T cell receptor beta chains were read from a single sample in a study of cytomegalovirus exposure and HLA in healthy donors. Some clones are missing from TCRdb's copy, which holds only in-frame ones; the method was immunoSEQ multiplex PCR. This listing includes just over 150,000 clones. Sequences were obtained from PBMCs. These receptors were collected from a woman aged 55 to 70 in good health and CMV-seronegative. Both conserved end residues are part of each CDR3. Fields, in order: J gene, V gene, D gene, CDR3 length, CDR3 protein, CDR3 DNA. D genes are given only for firm matches.

>TRBJ1-1|TRBV5-1|TRBD1|14
CASSITGQGLEAFF
TGCGCCAGCAGCATAACCGGACAGGGGTTAGAAGCTTTCTTT
>TRBJ2-7|TRBV11-2|TRBD2|17
CASSFGTSGAGSYEQYF
TGTGCCAGCAGCTTCGGGACTAGCGGGGCCGGCTCCTACGAGCAGTACTTC
>TRBJ2-7|TRBV5-3|TRBD1|15
CARSLGQAYIYEQYF
TGTGCCAGAAGCTTAGGACAGGCCTACATTTACGAGCAGTACTTC
>TRBJ2-1|TRBV6-6|TRBD1|15
CASSYEGQGENEQFF
TGTGCCAGCAGTTACGAGGGACAGGGTGAGAATGAGCAGTTCTTC
>TRBJ2-5|TRBV11-2|TRBD2|16
CASSLVRGGRGETQYF
TGTGCCAGCAGCTTAGTGCGGGGGGGCCGGGGTGAGACCCAGTACTTC
>TRBJ1-3|TRBV5-6|NA|14
CASSLDRIGNTIYF
TGTGCCAGCAGCTTGGACAGAATTGGAAACACCATATATTTT
>TRBJ1-1|TRBV7-9|TRBD1|13
CASSVRDSTEAFF
TGTGCCAGCAGCGTCCGGGACAGCACTGAAGCTTTCTTT
>TRBJ2-5|TRBV7-2|TRBD1|14
CASSYDRGLETQYF
TGTGCCAGCAGCTACGACAGGGGGCTAGAGACCCAGTACTTC
>TRBJ2-1|TRBV11-3|TRBD1|12
CASSSGQGKQFF
TGTGCCAGCAGCTCCGGACAGGGCAAGCAGTTCTTC
>TRBJ1-5|TRBV6-6|NA|15
CASSYPDTSNQPQHF
TGTGCCAGCAGTTACCCCGACACTAGCAATCAGCCCCAGCATTTT
>TRBJ1-6|TRBV2|TRBD1|15
CASSEEGQPRSPLHF
TGTGCCAGCAGTGAGGAGGGACAGCCACGGTCACCCCTCCACTTT
>TRBJ2-7|TRBV15|NA|12
CATSRDTYEQYF
TGTGCCACCAGCAGAGATACCTACGAGCAGTACTTC
>TRBJ2-5|TRBV5-4|TRBD2|16
CASSAGLAGGEETQYF
TGTGCCAGCAGCGCCGGACTAGCGGGAGGGGAAGAGACCCAGTACTTC
>TRBJ2-3|TRBV7-3|TRBD2|15
CASSFSGGAPDTQYF
TGTGCCAGCAGTTTTAGCGGGGGGGCCCCAGATACGCAGTATTTT
>TRBJ1-1|TRBV14|NA|16
CASSQDLGHLNTEAFF
TGTGCCAGCAGCCAAGATCTAGGACACTTGAACACTGAAGCTTTCTTT
>TRBJ1-5|TRBV2|TRBD1|15
CASGQGTGDNQPQHF
TGTGCCAGCGGTCAAGGGACAGGGGACAATCAGCCCCAGCATTTT
>TRBJ1-4|TRBV11-2|NA|14
CASSLTATNEKLFF
TGTGCCAGCAGCTTGACAGCTACTAATGAAAAACTGTTTTTT
>TRBJ1-5|TRBV30|NA|16
CAWSVLGKKGNQPQHF
TGTGCCTGGAGTGTACTTGGCAAAAAGGGGAATCAGCCCCAGCATTTT
>TRBJ2-3|TRBV21-1|NA|12
CASTHLQGRGYF
TGTGCCAGCACCCATTTGCAGGGAAGGGGGTATTTT
>TRBJ1-5|TRBV6-5|TRBD1|15
CASSRDRGPLTPQHF
TGTGCCAGCAGCCGGGACAGGGGGCCCCTCACGCCCCAGCATTTT
>TRBJ2-1|TRBV4-2|TRBD1|16
CASSQGTGGFQNEQFF
TGTGCCAGCAGCCAAGGGACAGGGGGATTTCAGAATGAGCAGTTCTTC
>TRBJ2-6|TRBV15|NA|15
CATSRTGSGANVLTF
TGTGCCACCAGCAGAACCGGCTCTGGGGCCAACGTCCTGACTTTC
>TRBJ2-5|TRBV7-9|TRBD2|16
CASSPLTREWSETQYF
TGTGCCAGCAGCCCGCTGACGCGGGAGTGGTCAGAGACCCAGTACTTC
>TRBJ1-4|TRBV7-2|NA|15
CASSSQTGITEKLFF
TGTGCCAGCAGCTCTCAGACCGGGATAACTGAAAAACTGTTTTTT
>TRBJ2-1|TRBV13|TRBD1|16
CASSFFRDRGDNEQFF
TGTGCCAGCAGCTTTTTTCGGGACAGGGGGGACAATGAGCAGTTCTTC
>TRBJ2-7|TRBV29-1|NA|11
CSVEAGYEQYF
TGCAGCGTTGAAGCGGGCTACGAGCAGTACTTC
>TRBJ2-2|TRBV5-1|TRBD2|17
CASSLELATIGAGELFF
TGCGCCAGCAGCTTGGAACTAGCGACGATAGGGGCCGGGGAGCTGTTTTTT
>TRBJ2-7|TRBV7-8|TRBD1|13
CASSLDRGNEQYF
TGTGCCAGCAGCCTCGACAGGGGCAACGAGCAGTACTTC
>TRBJ1-4|TRBV7-2|NA|13
CASSLSRDEKLFF
TGTGCCAGCAGCTTATCCAGGGATGAAAAACTGTTTTTT
>TRBJ1-1|TRBV5-4|NA|13
CASSLSGVTEAFF
TGTGCCAGCAGCTTGAGCGGGGTCACTGAAGCTTTCTTT
>TRBJ2-2|TRBV27|TRBD2|14
CASSEISGGGELFF
TGTGCCAGCAGCGAGATTAGCGGGGGCGGGGAGCTGTTTTTT
>TRBJ2-1|TRBV5-4|NA|15
CASSLGGESYNEQFF
TGTGCCAGCAGCTTGGGCGGGGAAAGTTACAATGAGCAGTTCTTC
>TRBJ2-7|TRBV6-6|NA|14
CASSIRGSSYEQYF
TGTGCCAGCAGCATTAGGGGGAGTTCCTACGAGCAGTACTTC
>TRBJ1-4|TRBV27|NA|15
CASSHGGETNEKLFF
TGTGCCAGCAGTCACGGGGGAGAGACTAATGAAAAACTGTTTTTT
>TRBJ1-6|TRBV6-1|NA|14
CASRMIGGSSPLHF
TGTGCCAGCAGGATGATCGGGGGTAGTTCACCCCTCCACTTT
>TRBJ2-2|TRBV7-3|NA|14
CASSLTRGGGELFF
TGTGCCAGCAGCTTGACTAGGGGAGGCGGGGAGCTGTTTTTT
>TRBJ2-2|TRBV2|NA|11
CASSPTGELFF
TGTGCCAGCAGTCCGACAGGGGAGCTGTTTTTT
>TRBJ2-7|TRBV6-5|NA|14
CASSYQQGLYEQYF
TGTGCCAGCAGTTACCAACAGGGATTGTACGAGCAGTACTTC
>TRBJ1-6|TRBV6-5|TRBD1|14
CASSYTGDNSPLHF
TGTGCCAGCAGTTACACAGGGGACAATTCACCCCTCCACTTT
>TRBJ1-1|TRBV19|NA|13
CASLPGAGTEAFF
TGTGCCAGTCTCCCCGGTGCGGGCACTGAAGCTTTCTTT
>TRBJ1-1|TRBV7-9|TRBD1|13
CASNDLDRESQSF
TGTGCCAGCAACGACCTAGACAGGGAGAGCCAGAGTTTT
>TRBJ1-1|TRBV5-1|TRBD1|13
CASSTDRAAEAFF
TGCGCCAGCAGCACCGACAGGGCCGCTGAAGCTTTCTTT